The clone carrying this T cell receptor (beta chain) was counted only a few times. The CDR3 covers 15 residues. V was shortened by 0 bases and J by 4 bases, with 12 bases between the two germline ends. Germline V gives CDR1 SGHNT, CDR2 YYREEE (reference sequence). This sample stems from a study of shared clonotypes between healthy human individuals. Here immunoSEQ multiplex PCR was the method, and the copy in TCRdb shows in-frame clones only, minus some. Among around 980,000 clones listed, approximately 78% were seen once. The sequence was collected from a man younger than 35 in good health. Some clones in this sample may be carry-over from other donors' samples. Sequenced input: memory CD4+ T cells from PBMCs. Subset meaning: CD45RA-negative fraction. V is TRBV5-4 and J is TRBJ2-3; D possibly corresponds to TRBD2 (6 bases). DNA of the CDR3: TGTGCCAGCAGCTTGGACGGGAGTGAAGCAGATACGCAGTATTTT. Its protein is CASSLDGSEADTQYF. The complete variable domain, with remaining parts taken from reference TRBV5-4 and TRBJ2-3, reads ETGVTQSPTHLIKTRGQQVTLRCSSQSGHNTVSWYQQALGQGPQFIFQYYREEENGRGNFPPRFSGLQFPNYSSELNVNALELDDSALYLCASSLDGSEADTQYFGPGTRLTVL.